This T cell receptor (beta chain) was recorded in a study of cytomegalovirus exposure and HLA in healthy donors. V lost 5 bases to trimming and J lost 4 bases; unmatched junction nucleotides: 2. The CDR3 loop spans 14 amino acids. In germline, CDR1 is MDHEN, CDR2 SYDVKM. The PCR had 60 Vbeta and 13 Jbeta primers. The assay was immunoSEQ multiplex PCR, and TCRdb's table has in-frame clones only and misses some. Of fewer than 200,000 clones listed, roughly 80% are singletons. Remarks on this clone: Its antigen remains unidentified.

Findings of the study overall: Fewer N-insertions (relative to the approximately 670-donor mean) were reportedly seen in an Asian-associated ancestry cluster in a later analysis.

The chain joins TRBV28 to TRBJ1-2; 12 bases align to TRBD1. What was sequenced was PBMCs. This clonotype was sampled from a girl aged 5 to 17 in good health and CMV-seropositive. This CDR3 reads CASSGTGGVYGYTF. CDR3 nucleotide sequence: TGTGCCAGCAGTGGGACAGGGGGCGTCTATGGCTACACCTTC.